Below are 24 T cell receptor beta chains sequenced from a single sample in a study of OX40 agonist ivuxolimab in advanced cancers. Data came from immunoSEQ multiplex PCR; TCRdb stores just in-frame clones and leaves some out. This table has more than 45,000 clones, about 81% appearing once. The sample was CD4+ or CD8+ T cells sorted from blood, taken in a trial of the OX40 agonist ivuxolimab. These TCRs come from an adult with an advanced solid tumor such as melanoma, head and neck, liver or kidney cancer.

The genes are TRBV2 and TRBJ1-1; D gene unclear. V was pared by 7 bases and J by 4 bases, with 16 bases between. This CDR3 spans 14 amino acids. CDR1 is SNHLY, CDR2 FYNNEI, per germline. Here the CDR3 reads CASMSEGAGTEAFF. As DNA, the CDR3 is TGTGCCAGCATGAGCGAGGGCGCCGGCACTGAAGCTTTCTTT.

The chain carries TRBV10-2 and TRBJ2-1; 7 nucleotides agree with TRBD2. V trimming: 0 bases; J trimming: 10 bases; junction bases outside the gene matches: 9. CDR3 length: 15 residues. Germline lookup yields CDR1 WSHSY and CDR2 SAAADI. Written as DNA, the CDR3 is TGCGCCAGCAGTGAGTCGGGTGGGAGGGCGCGAGAGCAGTTCTTC. This codes for CASSESGGRAREQFF.

The chain recombines TRBV18 with TRBJ1-1; TRBD1 is a possible D gene (6 bases). V was shortened by 4 bases and J by 1 base, with 19 bases between the two germline ends. Per the germline V gene, CDR1 is KGHSH and CDR2 is LQKENI. CDR3 length: 17 amino acids. CDR3 DNA: TGTGCCAGCTCACAAAAACAAAGCGGGGGCACGAACACTGAAGCTTTCTTT. This translates into CASSQKQSGGTNTEAFF.

The chain links TRBV19 to TRBJ2-4; the D is unclear. Trimming removed 1 base from V and 9 bases from J, with 10 bases in between. CDR1 is LNHDA, CDR2 SQIVND, per germline (reference sequence). The CDR3 runs 13 residues. The DNA of the CDR3 is TGTGCCAGTAGTATAGTTCAGTCCCCCATTCAGTACTTC. Residues: CASSIVQSPIQYF.

The V call is TRBV11-2, the J call TRBJ2-7, with unresolved D. The CDR3 has 15 amino acids. CDR1 is SGHAT, CDR2 FQNNGV, per germline. Trimming pared 1 base from V and 1 base from J, leaving 11 bases between. The CDR3 sequence: CASSLVGSVSYEQYF. Written as DNA, the CDR3 is TGTGCCAGCAGCTTAGTAGGGTCGGTTTCCTACGAGCAGTACTTC.

There are a few counts of this clone. The chain has TRBV4-1 and TRBJ2-6, with 7 bases lining up with TRBD2. With 0 bases clipped from V and 0 bases from J, the junction kept 17 bases outside the gene matches. The length of the CDR3 is 22 residues. Germline CDR1 reads MGHRA; CDR2 reads YSYEKL. CDR3 loop: CASSQDIGSRLAGASGANVLTF. Here the CDR3 DNA reads TGCGCCAGCAGCCAAGATATCGGGTCGCGATTAGCGGGTGCCTCTGGGGCCAACGTCCTGACTTTC.

The CDR3 DNA sequence: TGCGCCAGCAGCCTGTCTGTTGTCAGGGGGCCCCAGGAGCAGTACTTC. Encoded protein: CASSLSVVRGPQEQYF. This chain joins TRBV4-1 and TRBJ2-5; 8 nucleotides match TRBD1. The CDR3 length is 16 residues. After removal of 4 bases from V and 11 bases from J, the junction contained 18 bases not matched to a gene. The germline gives CDR1 MGHRA, CDR2 YSYEKL.

This chain uses TRBV7-9 with TRBJ1-5; D remains unclear. Trimming took off 3 bases at V and 6 bases at J, with 9 bases between the two ends. The CDR3 totals 13 residues. Germline-derived CDR1 and CDR2 are SEHNR and FQNEAQ (reference sequence). The DNA of the CDR3 is TGTGCCAGCAGCTTCTACGCAGGTCAGCCCCAGCATTTT. It encodes CASSFYAGQPQHF.

V usage is TRBV11-3 and J usage is TRBJ2-1, with D uncertain. CDR1 is SGHNT and CDR2 is YENEEA in the germline V gene. This CDR3 has 11 residues. The V end lost 1 base, the J end lost 9 bases, and 4 bases lay between the germline ends. The CDR3 sequence: CASSLGGEQFF. CDR3 nucleotide sequence: TGTGCCAGCAGCTTAGGGGGTGAGCAGTTCTTC.

This chain links TRBV28 with TRBJ2-5, with unresolved D. The end of the DNA fits TRBJ2-7 better, so the J call may be wrong. The germline CDR1 and CDR2 sequences are MDHEN and SYDVKM. The CDR3 has 12 residues. CDR3 coding DNA: TGTGCCAGCAGTCAAGTGACCTACGAGCAGTACTTC. This sequence encodes CASSQVTYEQYF.

The chain recombines TRBV11-2 with TRBJ2-7; possibly TRBD2 for D (6 bases). This CDR3 is 14 amino acids long. Trimming removed 0 bases from V and 3 bases from J, with 9 bases in between. Germline CDR1 reads SGHAT; CDR2 reads FQNNGV. CDR3 region: CASSLDQGLYEQYF. The CDR3 bases are TGTGCCAGCAGCTTAGATCAGGGACTCTACGAGCAGTACTTC.

The chain recombines TRBV18 with TRBJ2-7; D not certain. The germline CDR1 and CDR2 sequences are KGHSH and LQKENI. V was pared by 0 bases and J by 0 bases, with 6 bases between. The CDR3 runs to 14 residues. The CDR3 loop reads CASSPPGNSYEQYF. DNA of the CDR3: TGTGCCAGCTCACCACCGGGAAACTCCTACGAGCAGTACTTC.

The genes are TRBV5-1 and TRBJ1-5; D not certain. Germline CDR1 reads SGHRS; CDR2 reads YFSETQ. V lost 4 bases and J 3 bases, leaving 11 bases between the germline ends. The length of the CDR3 is 14 residues. In nucleotides, the CDR3 is TGCGCCAGCAGCCCGGGAGAATTCAATCAGCCCCAGCATTTT. Translating it yields CASSPGEFNQPQHF.

V and J are TRBV7-2 and TRBJ1-1; D may be TRBD1 (6 bases). This CDR3 region has 12 residues. V was cut by 2 bases and J by 13 bases, with 14 bases left in between. From germline, CDR1 is SGHTA and CDR2 FQGNSA. Here the CDR3 DNA reads TGTGCCAGCAGCTTATTAAGGGGGGAGGGTTTCTTT. It encodes CASSLLRGEGFF. The full variable domain, with the rest looked up from reference TRBV7-2 and TRBJ1-1, is GAGVSQSPSNKVTEKGKDVELRCDPISGHTALYWYRQSLGQGLEFLIYFQGNSAPDKSGLPSDRFSAERTGGSVSTLTIQRTQQEDSAVYLCASSLLRGEGFFGQGTRLTVV.

The V gene is TRBV15, the J gene TRBJ2-7; D possibly corresponds to TRBD1 (5 bases). Germline CDR1 and CDR2: LNHNV and YYDKDF (reference sequence). The CDR3 runs 16 residues. V was pared by 1 base and J by 5 bases, with 18 bases between. Here the CDR3 DNA reads TGTGCCACCAGCAGAGTTGCGCAACAGGATACGGACGAGCAGTACTTC. It specifies CATSRVAQQDTDEQYF.

This clone has only a few counts. This chain connects TRBV4-3 to TRBJ2-2; D unclear. This CDR3 comprises 13 residues. Germline V gene data show CDR1 as LGHNA and CDR2 as YSLEER. The V end was cut by 3 bases, the J end by 3 bases, with 5 bases between. The DNA for the CDR3 is TGCGCCAGCAGCCATGAGTACACCGGGGAGCTGTTTTTT. Translated: CASSHEYTGELFF.

The chain carries TRBV19 and TRBJ2-7; D may be TRBD1 (6 bases). Germline CDR1 reads LNHDA; CDR2 reads SQIVND (reference sequence). The CDR3 spans 13 residues. Trimming removed 8 bases from V and 0 bases from J, with 11 bases in between. The CDR3 region is CASFDRSSYEQYF. In DNA form, the CDR3 reads TGTGCCAGTTTTGACAGGAGCTCCTACGAGCAGTACTTC.

The chain joins TRBV9 to TRBJ1-6; D gene ambiguous. CDR1 and CDR2 from the germline V gene are SGDLS and YYNGEE. Trimming removed 0 bases from V and 6 bases from J, with 10 bases in between. The CDR3 is 15 residues long. The CDR3 protein is CASSVGGSFNSPLHF. CDR3 nucleotides: TGTGCCAGCAGCGTAGGAGGCAGTTTTAATTCACCCCTCCACTTT.

V is TRBV19 and J is TRBJ2-1, with TRBD2 matching over 10 bases. This CDR3 region has 14 residues. The J segment lost 9 bases and the V segment lost 6 bases, leaving 8 bases of the junction unmatched. The germline V gene has CDR1 LNHDA and CDR2 SQIVND (reference sequence). The CDR3 protein is CASSIGLAAAEQFF. CDR3 sequence (DNA): TGTGCCAGTAGCATCGGACTAGCGGCCGCTGAGCAGTTCTTC.

J is TRBJ1-2 and V is TRBV7-9; 7 bases align to TRBD1. CDR3 length: 13 amino acids. The junction had 5 bases not matched to a gene; V was cut back by 5 bases and J by 5 bases. Germline V gene sequence: CDR1 SEHNR, CDR2 FQNEAQ (reference sequence). Here the CDR3 DNA reads TGTGCCAGCAGCGCAGGGGGTTGGTATGGCTACACCTTC. Translation: CASSAGGWYGYTF. The full variable domain, completed using reference TRBV7-9 and TRBJ1-2, is DTGVSQNPRHKITKRGQNVTFRCDPISEHNRLYWYRQTLGQGPEFLTYFQNEAQLEKSRLLSDRFSAERPKGSFSTLEIQRTEQGDSAMYLCASSAGGWYGYTFGSGTRLTVV.

This clone was seen a handful of times. The chain has TRBV29-1 and TRBJ1-1; D gene unclear. The V end was cut by 5 bases, the J end by 6 bases, with 16 bases between. Germline V gene lookup returns CDR1 SQVTM and CDR2 ANQGSEA. The CDR3 spans 13 residues. In DNA form, the CDR3 reads TGCAGCGTTCATTCAGGACGAACGGCTGAAGCTTTCTTT. This sequence encodes CSVHSGRTAEAFF.

This clone was found a few times. The rearrangement joins TRBV12-5 to TRBJ1-1; D gene ambiguous. The CDR3 has 14 amino acids. Per the germline V gene, CDR1 is LGHNT and CDR2 is FRNRAP. The V end was cut by 5 bases, the J end by 4 bases, with 14 bases between. The CDR3 spells CASGPQWEGTEAFF. In DNA, the CDR3 is TGTGCTAGTGGTCCCCAATGGGAGGGCACTGAAGCTTTCTTT.

The chain employs TRBV7-2 and TRBJ2-2; D might be TRBD1 or TRBD2, each matching 6 bases. The CDR3 has 18 residues. Germline assignment: CDR1 SGHTA and CDR2 FQGNSA. V lost 4 bases to trimming and J lost 3 bases, with 21 bases between them. This chain's CDR3 is CASSSRWGRRGDTGELFF. DNA of the CDR3: TGTGCCAGCAGCTCCCGTTGGGGGCGGAGGGGGGACACCGGGGAGCTGTTTTTT.

The chain links TRBV19 to TRBJ2-1, with 7 bases aligning to TRBD2. Germline V gene sequence: CDR1 LNHDA, CDR2 SQIVND (reference sequence). J gave up 0 bases and V 10 bases, and 3 bases lay outside the gene matches. The CDR3 length is 13 residues. This CDR3 reads CATGLVSYNEQFF. The CDR3 DNA follows: TGTGCCACCGGACTAGTCTCCTACAATGAGCAGTTCTTC.